What follows are 18 T cell receptor beta chains derived from one specimen sequenced in a study of blood T cell repertoires in COVID-19. Generated by immunoSEQ multiplex PCR, the TCRdb table keeps only in-frame clones and is missing some. The sample shows 130,000 or so clones, roughly 83% of them seen only once. The sequenced sample consisted of peripheral blood. The source is a man aged 60 to 75 with acute or convalescent COVID-19.

The chain couples TRBV5-1 to TRBJ2-7; perhaps TRBD1 as D (6 bases). The germline gives CDR1 SGHRS, CDR2 YFSETQ. CDR3 length: 15 residues. V lost 0 bases, J lost 4 bases, and 14 bases lay in between. CDR3 sequence reads: CASSLEGVRGYEQYF. CDR3 coding DNA: TGCGCCAGCAGCTTGGAGGGGGTTCGGGGATACGAGCAGTACTTC.

CDR3 sequence: CASIIGASYNEQFF. The CDR3 DNA sequence: TGTGCCAGCATAATAGGGGCCTCCTACAATGAGCAGTTCTTC. This sequence joins TRBV9 and TRBJ2-1; D perhaps matches TRBD1 (5 bases). The ends were cut back, 6 bases at V and 0 bases at J, with 10 bases in the middle. The CDR3 loop spans 14 amino acids. The germline V gene encodes CDR1 SGDLS and CDR2 YYNGEE. The full variable domain, its missing parts supplied by reference TRBV9 and TRBJ2-1, is DSGVTQTPKHLITATGQRVTLRCSPRSGDLSVYWYQQSLDQGLQFLIQYYNGEERAKGNILERFSAQQFPDLHSELNLSSLELGDSALYFCASIIGASYNEQFFGPGTRLTVL.

Only one count was recorded for this clone. This rearrangement joins TRBV15 to TRBJ2-1; weak D call: TRBD2 (6 bases). The CDR3 runs to 15 residues. The germline V gene has CDR1 LNHNV and CDR2 YYDKDF (reference sequence). The ends were cut back, 6 bases at V and 3 bases at J, with 15 bases in the middle. Here the CDR3 DNA reads TGTGCCACCAGGGATGGAGTGACTAGCTACAATGAGCAGTTCTTC. This translates into CATRDGVTSYNEQFF.

The chain is built from TRBV5-1 and TRBJ2-5, with D perhaps matching TRBD2 (6 bases). The CDR3 contains 16 residues. Germline-derived CDR1 and CDR2 are SGHRS and YFSETQ. Trimming pared 1 base from V and 1 base from J, leaving 14 bases between. CDR3 coding DNA: TGCGCCAGCAGCTTGTGGCGGGGAAACCTCCAAGAGACCCAGTACTTC. Its translation is CASSLWRGNLQETQYF.

This rearrangement joins TRBV2 to TRBJ2-3, with 8 bases matching TRBD2. The ends lost 8 bases at V and 0 bases at J; junction bases unmatched: 7. From germline, CDR1 is SNHLY and CDR2 FYNNEI. This CDR3 is built from 15 residues. The CDR3 here is CASGGASGSTDTQYF. For the CDR3, the DNA is TGTGCCAGCGGGGGTGCTAGCGGGAGCACAGATACGCAGTATTTT.

The gene calls are TRBV12-2 and TRBJ1-5; the table's D call, TRBD1, has no DNA check behind it. TRBV12-2 is listed as a pseudogene. The CDR3 contains 15 residues. The CDR3 coding sequence is TGTGCAAGTCGCTCAGACCCAGAGGACTCAGGGGCCCAGCATTTT. This encodes CASRSDPEDSGAQHF.

The chain couples TRBV11-2 to TRBJ2-2; tentatively, D is TRBD2 (6 bases). V was pared by 3 bases and J by 4 bases, with 9 bases between. In germline, CDR1 is SGHAT, CDR2 FQNNGV. The CDR3 extends over 14 amino acids. DNA of the CDR3: TGTGCCAGCAGCTTCACGGGAGCCACCGGGGAGCTGTTTTTT. It yields the protein CASSFTGATGELFF. Using reference TRBV11-2 and TRBJ2-2 for the parts outside the CDR3, the full variable domain is EAGVAQSPRYKIIEKRQSVAFWCNPISGHATLYWYQQILGQGPKLLIQFQNNGVVDDSQLPKDRFSAERLKGVDSTLKIQPAKLEDSAVYLCASSFTGATGELFFGEGSRLTVL.

The chain joins TRBV19 to TRBJ2-3; no definite D call. V was shortened by 3 bases and J by 4 bases, with 11 bases between the two germline ends. This CDR3 comprises 14 residues. Per the germline V gene, CDR1 is LNHDA and CDR2 is SQIVND (reference sequence). The DNA for the CDR3 is TGTGCCAGTAGTATCCCGAGGTCGGCAGATACGCAGTATTTT. Protein sequence: CASSIPRSADTQYF.

This rearrangement joins TRBV20-1 to TRBJ2-2; the match to TRBD1 covers 7 bases. The CDR3 is 14 amino acids. After removal of 3 bases from V and 4 bases from J, the junction contained 5 bases not matched to a gene. In germline, CDR1 is DFQATT, CDR2 SNEGSKA (reference sequence). The CDR3 nucleotides read TGCAGTGCTAGTAAGACAGGGCGCACCGGGGAGCTGTTTTTT. This translates into CSASKTGRTGELFF.

This clone was seen a single time. Within the sample, other DNA sequences also encode this same CDR3. The V call is TRBV5-1, the J call TRBJ2-3, with D possibly being TRBD2 (6 bases). Germline V gene sequence: CDR1 SGHRS, CDR2 YFSETQ. V lost 0 bases and J 0 bases, leaving 11 bases between the germline ends. The CDR3 has 16 amino acids. In DNA form, the CDR3 reads TGCGCCAGCAGCTTGGCCTTAGCGGCTAGCACAGATACGCAGTATTTT. It encodes CASSLALAASTDTQYF.

The chain carries TRBV11-3 and TRBJ2-2; the D gene is possibly TRBD2 (6 bases). Germline V gene data show CDR1 as SGHNT and CDR2 as YENEEA. CDR3 length: 15 residues. The V end was cut by 1 base, the J end by 4 bases, with 10 bases between. CDR3 in amino acids: CASSLAGVSTGELFF. CDR3 in DNA: TGTGCCAGCAGCTTAGCGGGAGTAAGCACCGGGGAGCTGTTTTTT. The full variable domain, with the rest looked up from reference TRBV11-3 and TRBJ2-2, is EAGVVQSPRYKIIEKKQPVAFWCNPISGHNTLYWYLQNLGQGPELLIRYENEEAVDDSQLPKDRFSAERLKGVDSTLKIQPAELGDSAVYLCASSLAGVSTGELFFGEGSRLTVL.

In its sample, this clone was seen many times. The chain carries TRBV19 and TRBJ2-1, with D tentatively TRBD2 (5 bases). CDR3 length equals 15 residues. V was clipped by 6 bases and J by 7 bases, with 19 bases between them. The germline V gene has CDR1 LNHDA and CDR2 SQIVND (reference sequence). The CDR3 region is CASSMGPRRLNEQFF. The CDR3 bases are TGTGCCAGTAGCATGGGCCCTCGGAGGCTAAATGAGCAGTTCTTC.

CDR3 sequence reads: CASSPGSGSVFEQFF. CDR3 in DNA: TGTGCCAGCAGCCCCGGGAGCGGGAGCGTATTTGAGCAGTTCTTC. The rearrangement uses TRBV7-2 and TRBJ2-1; 8 nucleotides agree with TRBD2. Germline CDR1 and CDR2: SGHTA and FQGNSA. V lost 5 bases and J lost 9; bases outside the gene matches: 12. The CDR3 contains 15 residues.

To note about this clone: The same CDR3 can be traced to other DNA sequences in this sample. For the CDR3, the DNA is TGTGCCAGCAGCGCGGGGACGGGTGGTCGGGGGGAGCAGTACTTC. Its translation is CASSAGTGGRGEQYF. The genes are TRBV9 and TRBJ2-7, with TRBD2 as a possible D gene (6 bases). The CDR3 runs 15 residues. V was cut by 3 bases and J by 7 bases, with 20 bases left in between. CDR1 SGDLS and CDR2 YYNGEE come from the germline V gene.

V and J are TRBV6-5 and TRBJ2-7; TRBD1 agrees at 7 bases. This CDR3 comprises 14 residues. Per the germline V gene, CDR1 is MNHEY and CDR2 is SVGAGI. The V gene end was trimmed by 6 bases and the J gene end by 3 bases; junction bases not matched to a gene: 8. The CDR3 region has the DNA TGTGCCAGCAGAGGACGCAGGGGGTACTACGAGCAGTACTTC. Its translation: CASRGRRGYYEQYF.

The gene calls are TRBV30 and TRBJ1-2, with 9 bases matching TRBD1. V gave up 5 bases and J gave up 1 base; unmatched junction bases: 8. CDR3 length: 15 amino acids. The germline V gene encodes CDR1 GTSNPN and CDR2 SVGIG (reference sequence). The CDR3 loop is CAWFRDRAFNYGYTF. The CDR3 DNA reads TGTGCCTGGTTCCGGGACAGGGCCTTTAACTATGGCTACACCTTC.

The V call is TRBV5-1, the J call TRBJ2-2; D is perhaps TRBD1 (7 bases). V lost 4 bases and J 0 bases, leaving 13 bases between the germline ends. The CDR3 totals 16 residues. Germline CDR1 reads SGHRS; CDR2 reads YFSETQ. The CDR3 DNA reads as TGCGCCAGCAGCGCGGGACAGACCGCGAACACCGGGGAGCTGTTTTTT. Its translation is CASSAGQTANTGELFF.

V gene TRBV11-3 combines with J gene TRBJ2-1; the match to TRBD2 covers 11 bases. V shed 1 base and J 8 bases; nucleotides not matched to a gene: 16. The CDR3 totals 19 residues. CDR1 is SGHNT, CDR2 YENEEA, per germline. CDR3 sequence (DNA): TGTGCCAGCAGCTTAGCTTTAGAGAGCCCTAGCGGGGGGTCGCATGAGCAGTTCTTC. Translation: CASSLALESPSGGSHEQFF.